Following are 3 T cell receptor beta chains from one sample sequenced in a study of tumor and adjacent non-tumor tissue in lung cancer. No cell sorting was done before RNA was extracted from the tissue. The normal lung tissue was taken more than 3 cm from the tumor edge. The library came from three nested PCR rounds adapted from ARM-PCR protocols. One entry per CDR3 protein results from TCRdb running MiXCR on the multiplex PCR reads. This sample has approximately 100,000 distinct CDR3 sequences, with over 55% found just once. The sequenced material came from distant non-tumor lung tissue. The source is a man aged 55 to 70 with non-small cell lung cancer.

Comment on this clonotype: An end of the junction does not agree with germline; a read error may underlie this. The V gene is TRBV11-2, the J gene TRBJ2-2; weak D call: TRBD2 (5 bases). Looked up from germline, CDR1 is SGHAT and CDR2 is FQNNGV. The CDR3 length is 13 residues. CDR3 nucleotide sequence: TGTGCCAGCACATCGTTGAGGACCGGGGAGCTGTTGTTT. Its translation: CASTSLRTGELLF.

The V call is TRBV12-3 or TRBV12-4, the J call TRBJ1-2; D is unresolved. The CDR3 length is 13 residues. The V end was cut by 10 bases, the J end by 5 bases, with 17 bases between. The CDR3 loop reads CANTFEGWYGYTF. For the CDR3, the DNA is TGTGCCAACACTTTTGAAGGATGGTATGGCTACACCTTC.

The chain has TRBV6-5 and TRBJ2-3, with a possible D match to TRBD1 (5 bases). CDR1 is MNHEY, CDR2 SVGAGI, per germline. The length of the CDR3 is 12 residues. Trimming shortened V by 9 bases and J by 6 bases, and 13 bases separated the two germline ends. The CDR3, as DNA: TGTGCCAGAAGACAGATTGATGATACGCAGTATTTT. Translating gives CARRQIDDTQYF.